This T cell receptor (beta chain) was sequenced during a study of blood T cell repertoires in COVID-19. V was shortened by 5 bases and J by 7 bases, with 21 bases between the two germline ends. Germline V CDR1 and CDR2: MNHEY, SMNVEV (reference sequence). This CDR3 region has 16 residues. This clone was found a few times. Study processing details: Estimates of nucleated cell counts were drawn from the amplification of reference gene primers. The table came from immunoSEQ multiplex PCR; TCRdb's copy has only in-frame clones and leaves some out. V and J calls and clone size are as listed in that table; D and trimming were resolved from the DNA. The sample has some 100,000 clones; over 80% are singletons.

This receptor was obtained from a woman aged 55-69 years with acute or convalescent COVID-19. Sequenced input: peripheral blood. The chain combines TRBV27 with TRBJ1-5, with a tentative D call TRBD1 (5 bases). CDR3 nucleotide sequence: TGTGCCAGCAGTCCCCTCCACCAGGACCGGGGGCAGCCCCAGCATTTT. Its translation: CASSPLHQDRGQPQHF.